The 10 T cell receptor beta chains in this list originate from one sample, sequenced in a study of blood T cell repertoires in COVID-19. The assay was immunoSEQ multiplex PCR, and TCRdb's table has in-frame clones only and misses some. This table has 300,000 or so clones, approximately 89% appearing once. The sample consisted of peripheral blood. The origin of the receptors is a woman between 45 and 65 years old who had recovered from COVID-19.

This clone was found a few times. The chain links TRBV5-1 to TRBJ1-2; 7 nucleotides match TRBD1. In germline, CDR1 is SGHRS, CDR2 YFSETQ. Trimming cost V 0 bases and J 6 bases; bases outside gene matches: 5. The CDR3 runs to 14 residues. CDR3 nucleotide sequence: TGCGCCAGCAGCTTGGCTACAGGGGAGGATGGCTACACCTTC. Its translation: CASSLATGEDGYTF.

A single count supports this clone. V and J are TRBV3-1 (or the pseudogene TRBV3-2) and TRBJ2-7, with 9 bases matching TRBD2. Germline CDR1 is LGHDT and CDR2 is YNNKEL (reference sequence). This CDR3 has 19 amino acids. V was clipped by 4 bases and J by 4 bases; unmatched bases: 20. CDR3 loop: CASSPMSPGLAGLGYEQYF. CDR3 bases: TGTGCCAGCAGCCCAATGAGCCCGGGGCTAGCGGGGTTAGGGTACGAGCAGTACTTC.

This chain connects TRBV7-9 to TRBJ2-4; 11 bases align to TRBD1. V shed 5 bases and J 7 bases; nucleotides not matched to a gene: 10. Looked up from germline, CDR1 is SEHNR and CDR2 is FQNEAQ (reference sequence). This CDR3 is built from 16 residues. CDR3: CASSRYSDRGLNIQYF. The CDR3 DNA follows: TGTGCCAGCAGCAGATATTCGGACAGGGGGCTGAACATTCAGTACTTC.

This clone was detected once. V is TRBV19 and J is TRBJ2-5; 11 bases align to TRBD2. Germline CDR1 and CDR2: LNHDA and SQIVND (reference sequence). Trimming removed 8 bases from V and 5 bases from J; junction bases left unmatched: 10. CDR3 length equals 15 residues. DNA for the CDR3: TGTGCCAGTGCCGGGACTAGCGGTTCCGGGGAGACCCAGTACTTC. This sequence encodes CASAGTSGSGETQYF.

The chain joins TRBV9 to TRBJ2-7; tentative D call: TRBD2 (5 bases). In germline, CDR1 is SGDLS, CDR2 YYNGEE. The V gene lost 4 bases and the J gene lost 2 bases, with 16 bases spanning the gap. The CDR3 spans 15 residues. The CDR3 coding sequence is TGTGCCAGCAGCCTAGCTGCGGATTCCCCCTACGAGCAGTACTTC. This codes for CASSLAADSPYEQYF.

Notes on this clone: The same CDR3 arises from other DNA sequences in this sample as well. In nucleotides, the CDR3 is TGCGCCAGCAGCGACTCCTCCGGGGCCAACGTCCTGACTTTC. Translation gives CASSDSSGANVLTF. The J gene is TRBJ2-6, the V gene TRBV5-1; D is unresolved. The CDR3 is 14 amino acids. Germline lookup yields CDR1 SGHRS and CDR2 YFSETQ. Deletions cut 4 bases from V and 4 bases from J, with 9 bases between. Drawing the rest from reference TRBV5-1 and TRBJ2-6, the complete variable domain is KAGVTQTPRYLIKTRGQQVTLSCSPISGHRSVSWYQQTPGQGLQFLFEYFSETQRNKGNFPGRFSGRQFSNSRSEMNVSTLELGDSALYLCASSDSSGANVLTFGAGSRLTVL.

V is TRBV7-8 and J is TRBJ1-4, with D unresolved. This CDR3 has 15 residues. Trimming cost V 1 base and J 8 bases, with 14 bases left between them. Germline V gene sequence: CDR1 SGHVS, CDR2 FQNEAQ. The CDR3 sequence: CASSLVRTAGEKLFF. CDR3 DNA: TGTGCCAGCAGCTTAGTACGTACTGCGGGGGAAAAACTGTTTTTT.

The chain combines TRBV9 with TRBJ1-3; TRBD1 matches 7 bases. After removal of 0 bases from V and 11 bases from J, the junction contained 8 bases not matched to a gene. Germline assignment: CDR1 SGDLS and CDR2 YYNGEE. CDR3 length: 14 amino acids. CDR3 residues: CASSVAGGGRAIYF. For the CDR3, the DNA is TGTGCCAGCAGCGTAGCAGGGGGAGGACGGGCCATATATTTT.

This rearrangement joins TRBV9 to TRBJ2-7; D might be TRBD1 (6 bases). CDR1 is SGDLS and CDR2 is YYNGEE in the germline V gene. This CDR3 spans 14 amino acids. Deletions cut 2 bases from V and 2 bases from J, with 11 bases between. The CDR3 spells CASSVGQRTYEQYF. CDR3 in DNA: TGTGCCAGCAGCGTCGGACAGAGAACCTACGAGCAGTACTTC.

The chain recombines TRBV28 with TRBJ2-5, with D uncertain. Trimming left V 8 bases short and J 2 bases short, with 9 bases between. CDR3 length: 12 amino acids. Germline lookup yields CDR1 MDHEN and CDR2 SYDVKM. As DNA, the CDR3 is TGTGCCAGCGGGCAGGTGCAAGAGACCCAGTACTTC. Protein sequence: CASGQVQETQYF. The entire variable domain, with the rest obtained from reference TRBV28 and TRBJ2-5, is as follows: DVKVTQSSRYLVKRTGEKVFLECVQDMDHENMFWYRQDPGLGLRLIYFSYDVKMKEKGDIPEGYSVSREKKERFSLILESASTNQTSMYLCASGQVQETQYFGPGTRLLVL.